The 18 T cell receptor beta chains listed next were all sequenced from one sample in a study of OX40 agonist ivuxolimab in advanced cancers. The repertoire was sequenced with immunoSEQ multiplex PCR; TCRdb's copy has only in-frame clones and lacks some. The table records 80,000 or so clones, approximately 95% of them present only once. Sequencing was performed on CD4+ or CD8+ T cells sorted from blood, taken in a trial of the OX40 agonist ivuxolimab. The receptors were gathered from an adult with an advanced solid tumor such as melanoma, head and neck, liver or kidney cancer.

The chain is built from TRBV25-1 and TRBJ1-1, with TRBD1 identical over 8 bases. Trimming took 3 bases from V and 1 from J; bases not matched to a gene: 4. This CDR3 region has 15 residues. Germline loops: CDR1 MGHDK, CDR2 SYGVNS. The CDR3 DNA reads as TGTGCCAGCAGTGATCCTGGGACAGGGAACACTGAAGCTTTCTTT. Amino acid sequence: CASSDPGTGNTEAFF.

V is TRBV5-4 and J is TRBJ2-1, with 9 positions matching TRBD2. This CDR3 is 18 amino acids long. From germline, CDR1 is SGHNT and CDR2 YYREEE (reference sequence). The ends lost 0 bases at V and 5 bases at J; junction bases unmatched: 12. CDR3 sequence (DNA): TGTGCCAGCAGCTTGGGAGGACTAGCGAGGGCCGGCCACAATGAGCAGTTCTTC. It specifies CASSLGGLARAGHNEQFF. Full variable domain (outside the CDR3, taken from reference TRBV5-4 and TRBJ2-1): ETGVTQSPTHLIKTRGQQVTLRCSSQSGHNTVSWYQQALGQGPQFIFQYYREEENGRGNFPPRFSGLQFPNYSSELNVNALELDDSALYLCASSLGGLARAGHNEQFFGPGTRLTVL.

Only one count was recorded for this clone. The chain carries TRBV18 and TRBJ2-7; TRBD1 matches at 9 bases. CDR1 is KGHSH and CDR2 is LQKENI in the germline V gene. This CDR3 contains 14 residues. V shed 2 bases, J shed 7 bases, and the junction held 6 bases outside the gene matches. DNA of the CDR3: TGTGCCAGCTCACCAGGGACAGGGTCGAGGGAGCAGTACTTC. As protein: CASSPGTGSREQYF.

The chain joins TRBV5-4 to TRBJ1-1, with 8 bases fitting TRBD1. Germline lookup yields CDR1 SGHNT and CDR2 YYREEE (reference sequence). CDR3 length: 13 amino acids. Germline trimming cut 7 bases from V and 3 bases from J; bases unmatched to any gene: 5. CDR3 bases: TGTGCCAGCCACGAGACAGGGGACACTGAAGCTTTCTTT. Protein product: CASHETGDTEAFF.

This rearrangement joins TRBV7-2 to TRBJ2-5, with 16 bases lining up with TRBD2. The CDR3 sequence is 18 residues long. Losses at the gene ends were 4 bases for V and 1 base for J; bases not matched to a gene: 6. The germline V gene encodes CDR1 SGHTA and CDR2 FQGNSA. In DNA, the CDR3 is TGTGCCAGCAGCTCTTCCGGGACTAGCGGGGGGGGCCAAGAGACCCAGTACTTC. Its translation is CASSSSGTSGGGQETQYF. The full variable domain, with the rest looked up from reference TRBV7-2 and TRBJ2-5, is GAGVSQSPSNKVTEKGKDVELRCDPISGHTALYWYRQSLGQGLEFLIYFQGNSAPDKSGLPSDRFSAERTGGSVSTLTIQRTQQEDSAVYLCASSSSGTSGGGQETQYFGPGTRLLVL.

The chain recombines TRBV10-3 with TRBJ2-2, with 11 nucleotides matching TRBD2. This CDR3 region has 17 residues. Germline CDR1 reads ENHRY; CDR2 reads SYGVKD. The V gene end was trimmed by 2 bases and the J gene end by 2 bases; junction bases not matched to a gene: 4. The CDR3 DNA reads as TGTGCCATCAGTGAGATTAGCGGGGGGGCCAACACCGGGGAGCTGTTTTTT. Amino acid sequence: CAISEISGGANTGELFF.

CDR3 protein: CASSLGLAGYNEQFF. CDR3 in DNA: TGCGCCAGCAGCTTGGGACTAGCGGGATATAATGAGCAGTTCTTC. This chain joins TRBV5-1 and TRBJ2-1; 11 nucleotides line up with TRBD2. Losses at the gene ends were 0 bases for V and 7 bases for J; bases not matched to a gene: 3. This CDR3 has 15 residues. Germline values: CDR1 SGHRS, CDR2 YFSETQ.

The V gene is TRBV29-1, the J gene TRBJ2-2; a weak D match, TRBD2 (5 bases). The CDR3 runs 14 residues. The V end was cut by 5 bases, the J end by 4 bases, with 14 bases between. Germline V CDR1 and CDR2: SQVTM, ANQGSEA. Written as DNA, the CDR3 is TGCAGCGTTCAACCCCCGGACTTCACCGGGGAGCTGTTTTTT. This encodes CSVQPPDFTGELFF.

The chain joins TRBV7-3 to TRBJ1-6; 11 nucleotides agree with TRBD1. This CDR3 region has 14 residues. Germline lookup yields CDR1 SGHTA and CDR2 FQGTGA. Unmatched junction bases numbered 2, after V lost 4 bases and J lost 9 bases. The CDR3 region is CASSSGQGGSPLHF. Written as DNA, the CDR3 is TGTGCCAGCAGCTCGGGACAGGGGGGTTCACCCCTCCACTTT.

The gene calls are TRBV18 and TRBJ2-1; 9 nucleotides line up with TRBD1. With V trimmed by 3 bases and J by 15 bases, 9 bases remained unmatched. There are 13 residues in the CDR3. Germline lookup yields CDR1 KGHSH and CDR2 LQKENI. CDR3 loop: CASSPKGGQGRFF. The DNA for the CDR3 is TGTGCCAGCTCACCCAAAGGGGGACAGGGACGGTTCTTC.

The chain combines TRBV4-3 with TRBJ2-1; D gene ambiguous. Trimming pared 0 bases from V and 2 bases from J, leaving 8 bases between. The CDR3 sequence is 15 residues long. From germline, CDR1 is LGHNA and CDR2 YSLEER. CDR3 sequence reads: CASSQDRGAYNEQFF. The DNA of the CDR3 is TGCGCCAGCAGCCAAGATCGCGGTGCCTACAATGAGCAGTTCTTC.

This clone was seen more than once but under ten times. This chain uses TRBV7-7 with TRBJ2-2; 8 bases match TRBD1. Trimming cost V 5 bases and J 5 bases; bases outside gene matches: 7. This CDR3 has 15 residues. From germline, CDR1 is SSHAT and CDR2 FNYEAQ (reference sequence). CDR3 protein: CASSQGAPLTGELFF. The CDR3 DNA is TGTGCCAGCAGCCAGGGGGCCCCTTTGACCGGGGAGCTGTTTTTT. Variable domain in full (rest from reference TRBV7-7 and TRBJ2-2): GAGVSQSPRYKVTKRGQDVTLRCDPISSHATLYWYQQALGQGPEFLTYFNYEAQPDKSGLPSDRFSAERPEGSISTLTIQRTEQRDSAMYRCASSQGAPLTGELFFGEGSRLTVL.

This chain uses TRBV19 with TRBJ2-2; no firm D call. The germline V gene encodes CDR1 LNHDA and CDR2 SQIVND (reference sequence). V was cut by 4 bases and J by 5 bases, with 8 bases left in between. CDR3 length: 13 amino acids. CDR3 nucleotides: TGTGCCAGTAGTAAAGGGTTGACCGGGGAGCTGTTTTTT. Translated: CASSKGLTGELFF.

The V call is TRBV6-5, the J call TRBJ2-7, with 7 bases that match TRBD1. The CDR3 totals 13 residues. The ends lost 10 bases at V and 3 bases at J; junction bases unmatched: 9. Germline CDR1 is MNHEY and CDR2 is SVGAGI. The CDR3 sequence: CATQRDSNYEQYF. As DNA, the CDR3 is TGTGCCACCCAGAGGGACAGTAACTACGAGCAGTACTTC.

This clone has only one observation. Written as DNA, the CDR3 is TGCGCCAGCAGCTTGGAAACAGGGACCTATGGCTACACCTTC. It encodes CASSLETGTYGYTF. The V call is TRBV5-1, the J call TRBJ1-2, with D tentatively TRBD1 (6 bases). This CDR3 has 14 residues. Germline CDR1 reads SGHRS; CDR2 reads YFSETQ. The V gene lost 0 bases and the J gene lost 4 bases, with 10 bases spanning the gap.

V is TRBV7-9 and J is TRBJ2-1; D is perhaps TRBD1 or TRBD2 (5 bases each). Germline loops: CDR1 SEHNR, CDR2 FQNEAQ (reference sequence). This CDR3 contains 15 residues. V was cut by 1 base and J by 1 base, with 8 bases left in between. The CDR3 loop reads CASSLDGGSYNEQFF. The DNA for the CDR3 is TGTGCCAGCAGCTTAGATGGGGGTTCCTACAATGAGCAGTTCTTC.

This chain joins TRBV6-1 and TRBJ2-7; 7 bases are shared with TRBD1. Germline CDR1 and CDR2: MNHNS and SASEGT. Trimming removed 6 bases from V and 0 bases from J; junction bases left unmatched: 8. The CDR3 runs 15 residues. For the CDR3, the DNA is TGTGCCAGCAGGATACAGGGGCGTAGCTCCTACGAGCAGTACTTC. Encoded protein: CASRIQGRSSYEQYF.

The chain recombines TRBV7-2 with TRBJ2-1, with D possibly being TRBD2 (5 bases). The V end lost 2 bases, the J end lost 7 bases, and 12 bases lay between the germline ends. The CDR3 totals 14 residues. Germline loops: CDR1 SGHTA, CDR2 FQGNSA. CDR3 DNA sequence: TGTGCCAGCAGCTTAATGGGAAGGGAGAATGAGCAGTTCTTC. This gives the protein CASSLMGRENEQFF. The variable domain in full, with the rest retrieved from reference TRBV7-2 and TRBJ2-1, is GAGVSQSPSNKVTEKGKDVELRCDPISGHTALYWYRQSLGQGLEFLIYFQGNSAPDKSGLPSDRFSAERTGGSVSTLTIQRTQQEDSAVYLCASSLMGRENEQFFGPGTRLTVL.